Detailed here is one T cell receptor (beta chain). The antigen remains undetermined. This specimen comes from a study of post-analysis software for immune sequencing data. Looking at the study overall: Included among the disease courses, which were recorded for the cohort, were relapsing-remitting, secondary progressive and progressive-relapsing multiple sclerosis. Study-level points and caveats: People with multiple sclerosis had a significantly lower normalized Chao1 diversity than controls did. In patients, 4 to 6 TRBV segments were more frequent than in controls, with TRBV5-6, TRBV5-1 and TRBV20-1 among them. Analysis by F measure revealed that same-batch samples clustered strongly together.

Unique-molecular-identifier-tagged TCR beta cDNA libraries were used. TCRdb itself ran the PCR reads through MiXCR, one entry per CDR3 protein. The table has about 820,000 distinct CDR3 sequences, approximately 53% seen once. V was clipped by 3 bases and J by 0 bases; unmatched bases: 10. Per the germline V gene, CDR1 is LGHNA and CDR2 is YNFKEQ. The CDR3 length is 18 residues. This clonotype originated in a girl aged 10-17 years with multiple sclerosis. Specimen: blood. The rearrangement joins TRBV4-2 to TRBJ2-7; 11 bases align to TRBD2. CDR3 in amino acids: CASSQEFLAGGRSYEQYF. DNA for the CDR3: TGTGCCAGCAGCCAGGAGTTTCTAGCGGGGGGCCGCTCCTACGAGCAGTACTTC.